This T cell receptor beta chain was identified in a study of Graves' ophthalmopathy and Graves' hyperthyroidism. This CDR3 has 13 amino acids. Looked up from germline, CDR1 is SEHNR and CDR2 is FQNEAQ (reference sequence). Trimming pared 3 bases from V and 7 bases from J, leaving 12 bases between. RNA transcripts yielded amplified TCR beta CDR3 regions. Investigators did first-round RT-PCR with HTBI primers, then second-round multiplex PCR. TCRdb ran MiXCR on the multiplex PCR reads and lists one entry per CDR3 protein. The data contain hundreds of thousands of distinct CDR3 sequences, 35% to 45% of them seen just once; the ten biggest clones take up over 2.5%.

This TCR derives from an adult man with Graves' ophthalmopathy. Specimen: peripheral blood. J is TRBJ1-2 and V is TRBV7-9; D not resolved. The CDR3 here is CASSFMGGGGYTF. The CDR3 bases are TGTGCCAGCAGCTTCATGGGCGGCGGTGGCTACACCTTC.